Each of the 31 T cell receptor beta chains below was sequenced from the same sample in a study of cytomegalovirus exposure and HLA in healthy donors. Using immunoSEQ multiplex PCR, the repertoire was profiled, and TCRdb retains in-frame clones only, with some absent. The table records around 98,000 clones, approximately 90% of them present only once. The sample consisted of PBMCs. All receptors come from a woman aged 30 to 39 in good health and CMV-seronegative.

The rearrangement joins TRBV11-2 to TRBJ1-2, with D tentatively TRBD1 (6 bases). CDR1 is SGHAT and CDR2 is FQNNGV in the germline V gene. V was shortened by 0 bases and J by 0 bases, with 20 bases between the two germline ends. This CDR3 contains 19 residues. The chain's CDR3 is CASSLDTALWGPSNYGYTF. CDR3 bases: TGTGCCAGCAGCTTAGATACGGCTTTATGGGGGCCCTCTAACTATGGCTACACCTTC.

The V gene is TRBV7-6, the J gene TRBJ1-4; the D gene is possibly TRBD1 (6 bases). V lost 5 bases, J lost 5 bases, and 12 bases lay in between. Germline CDR1 SGHVS, CDR2 FNYEAQ. This CDR3 contains 14 residues. The CDR3 nucleotides read TGTGCCAGCAGCCTACAGGGAAGCAATGAAAAACTGTTTTTT. It codes for CASSLQGSNEKLFF.

This clone was seen only once. DNA for the CDR3: TGTGCCAGCAGTGAGAGGCCTCCGGGGAACACTGAAGCTTTCTTT. Its protein is CASSERPPGNTEAFF. V usage is TRBV2 and J usage is TRBJ1-1; D uncertain. Germline lookup yields CDR1 SNHLY and CDR2 FYNNEI. CDR3 length equals 15 residues. The ends were cut back, 3 bases at V and 1 base at J, with 12 bases in the middle.

This chain joins TRBV19 and TRBJ2-7, with no clear D. V was trimmed by 6 bases and J by 0 bases, leaving 12 bases between them. This CDR3 is 14 amino acids long. CDR1 is LNHDA, CDR2 SQIVND, per germline (reference sequence). The CDR3 here is CASSPRSTSYEQYF. In DNA form, the CDR3 reads TGTGCCAGTAGCCCCAGGTCGACCTCCTACGAGCAGTACTTC.

This clone was observed a few times. The rearrangement joins TRBV6-4 to TRBJ1-2, with D uncertain. Trimming cost V 0 bases and J 8 bases, with 4 bases left between them. Looked up from germline, CDR1 is MRHNA and CDR2 is SNTAGT. The CDR3 length is 11 residues. CDR3 DNA: TGTGCCAGCAGTGACTCGAGGGGCTACACCTTC. It yields the protein CASSDSRGYTF.

The chain couples TRBV18 to TRBJ2-7; TRBD1 might be the D (6 bases). The CDR3 runs to 12 residues. Germline V gene sequence: CDR1 KGHSH, CDR2 LQKENI. V dropped 6 bases and J dropped 6 bases, with 12 bases sitting between them. The CDR3 nucleotides read TGTGCCAGCTCGGGACATGGCCGCGAGCAGTACTTC. As protein: CASSGHGREQYF.

This chain uses TRBV18 with TRBJ2-5; the D gene is possibly TRBD2 (5 bases). Trimming took off 3 bases at V and 5 bases at J, with 16 bases between the two ends. Germline assignment: CDR1 KGHSH and CDR2 LQKENI. The CDR3 loop spans 15 amino acids. The CDR3: CASSPSTGTRETQYF. The CDR3 bases are TGTGCCAGCTCACCCTCGACGGGAACACGGGAGACCCAGTACTTC.

This clone appeared once. V usage is TRBV11-2 and J usage is TRBJ1-1, with a weak D call TRBD1 (5 bases). CDR1 is SGHAT, CDR2 FQNNGV, per germline. V lost 1 base and J 3 bases, leaving 12 bases between the germline ends. CDR3 length: 15 residues. Written as DNA, the CDR3 is TGTGCCAGCAGCTTAGGGGGCATATTCCACACTGAAGCTTTCTTT. It translates to CASSLGGIFHTEAFF.

The chain carries TRBV5-5 and TRBJ1-1; D unclear. CDR1 and CDR2 (germline): SGHKS, YYEKEE (reference sequence). This CDR3 is built from 14 residues. Trimming pared 6 bases from V and 0 bases from J, leaving 12 bases between. CDR3 DNA sequence: TGTGCCAGCACCAGGAGGTCGATGAACACTGAAGCTTTCTTT. Its translation is CASTRRSMNTEAFF.

This clone was counted a few times. The gene calls are TRBV7-6 and TRBJ1-5, with TRBD1 as a possible D gene (6 bases). Germline V lookup: CDR1 SGHVS, CDR2 FNYEAQ. The CDR3 totals 15 residues. Trimming stripped 2 bases from V and 5 bases from J, with 13 bases between. The chain's CDR3 is CASSLPGGGDQPQHF. CDR3 in DNA: TGTGCCAGCAGCTTACCGGGGGGCGGAGATCAGCCCCAGCATTTT. The full variable domain, rest sourced from reference TRBV7-6 and TRBJ1-5, is GAGVSQSPRYKVTKRGQDVALRCDPISGHVSLYWYRQALGQGPEFLTYFNYEAQQDKSGLPNDRFSAERPEGSISTLTIQRTEQRDSAMYRCASSLPGGGDQPQHFGDGTRLSIL.

This clone appeared once. Given the absence of the conserved phenylalanine or tryptophan at the CDR3 end, a read error is likely. The DNA is omitted, as the CDR3 cannot be located on it reliably, and the CDR3 follows TCRdb's listing. J is TRBJ1-2 and V is TRBV18; the table gives TRBD1 as D, unverified against the DNA. CDR1 is KGHSH, CDR2 LQKENI, per germline. Including both end residues, the CDR3 is 15 amino acids long. The CDR3 spells CASSPESVQAPGMSL.

The chain recombines TRBV27 with TRBJ1-5; D unclear. V dropped 1 base and J dropped 6 bases, with 7 bases sitting between them. Germline V lookup: CDR1 MNHEY, CDR2 SMNVEV (reference sequence). This CDR3 has 13 amino acids. The chain's CDR3 is CASSLYLSQPQHF. Written as DNA, the CDR3 is TGTGCCAGCAGTTTATACTTATCTCAGCCCCAGCATTTT.

The chain couples TRBV27 to TRBJ1-2; possibly TRBD1 for D (6 bases). The CDR3 runs 15 residues. Germline CDR1 is MNHEY and CDR2 is SMNVEV (reference sequence). V lost 6 bases to trimming and J lost 6 bases, with 20 bases between them. The CDR3 region has the DNA TGTGCCAGCAGCCCTCTGGGGGCGTCTATTCATGGCTACACCTTC. The encoded protein is CASSPLGASIHGYTF.

The chain couples TRBV27 to TRBJ2-7, with D possibly TRBD2 on 6 matching bases. CDR3 length equals 13 residues. Trimming shortened V by 3 bases and J by 3 bases, and 9 bases separated the two germline ends. In germline, CDR1 is MNHEY, CDR2 SMNVEV (reference sequence). CDR3 loop: CASSFSGGYEQYF. CDR3 DNA sequence: TGTGCCAGCAGTTTCTCCGGGGGCTACGAGCAGTACTTC.

The chain combines TRBV6-1 with TRBJ1-1, with D maybe TRBD1 (5 bases). Germline V gene sequence: CDR1 MNHNS, CDR2 SASEGT. Trimming stripped 4 bases from V and 4 bases from J, with 16 bases between. The CDR3 extends over 15 amino acids. The CDR3 nucleotides read TGTGCCAGCAGTGTACGCAGGGACGGGGGCACTGAAGCTTTCTTT. It yields the protein CASSVRRDGGTEAFF.

This clone has just one count. J is TRBJ2-2 and V is TRBV5-1, with D maybe TRBD1 (6 bases). V lost 4 bases and J lost 1, with 8 bases in between. In germline, CDR1 is SGHRS, CDR2 YFSETQ. The CDR3 length is 14 residues. Written as DNA, the CDR3 is TGCGCCAGCAGCCTACAGGGGAACACCGGGGAGCTGTTTTTT. Its translation is CASSLQGNTGELFF.

The chain recombines TRBV16 with TRBJ2-7; D might be TRBD1 (6 bases). V lost 3 bases and J lost 2, with 11 bases in between. In germline, CDR1 is KGHSY, CDR2 FQNENV. The CDR3 has 14 residues. The CDR3 nucleotides read TGTGCCAGCAGCCACTACAGGGTGGCCTACGAGCAGTACTTC. Translated: CASSHYRVAYEQYF.

The chain couples TRBV29-1 to TRBJ2-1; TRBD2 agrees at 12 bases. The CDR3 totals 13 residues. CDR1 SQVTM and CDR2 ANQGSEA come from the germline V gene. Losses at the gene ends were 4 bases for V and 9 bases for J; bases not matched to a gene: 4. CDR3 residues: CSVASGGAFEQFF. The CDR3 region has the DNA TGCAGCGTTGCTAGCGGGGGGGCCTTTGAGCAGTTCTTC.

The chain couples TRBV29-1 to TRBJ1-2; 8 nucleotides line up with TRBD1. The CDR3 is 14 amino acids. Germline CDR1 is SQVTM and CDR2 is ANQGSEA. With 4 bases clipped from V and 4 bases from J, the junction kept 8 bases outside the gene matches. The CDR3 loop reads CSVGSGTGGYGYTF. The CDR3 DNA follows: TGCAGCGTTGGGTCTGGGACAGGTGGCTATGGCTACACCTTC.

The chain employs TRBV6-7 and TRBJ2-2, with D tentatively TRBD1 (6 bases). TRBV6-7 is recorded as an ORF, its role being uncertain. The V end lost 0 bases, the J end lost 1 base, and 9 bases lay between the germline ends. The CDR3 has 16 amino acids. CDR3: CASSYSPGQNTGELFF. In DNA, the CDR3 is TGTGCCAGCAGTTACTCGCCGGGACAGAACACCGGGGAGCTGTTTTTT.

The V gene is TRBV7-9, the J gene TRBJ2-7; TRBD2 is a possible D gene (5 bases). This CDR3 is 16 amino acids long. Germline CDR1 and CDR2: SEHNR and FQNEAQ (reference sequence). V lost 1 base and J lost 4, with 17 bases in between. The CDR3, as DNA: TGTGCCAGCAGCTTAGAACGGACTTCCTCCTCTTACGAGCAGTACTTC. It codes for CASSLERTSSSYEQYF.

The V gene is TRBV19, the J gene TRBJ2-7, with D tentatively TRBD1 (5 bases). The V and J ends lost 5 bases and 0 bases respectively, with 17 bases between them. This CDR3 contains 16 residues. Germline V gene sequence: CDR1 LNHDA, CDR2 SQIVND (reference sequence). Written as DNA, the CDR3 is TGTGCCAGTAGTGCCCGGCACCAGGGTAACTCCTACGAGCAGTACTTC. This encodes CASSARHQGNSYEQYF.

This chain uses TRBV7-9 with TRBJ2-2; TRBD2 aligns across 11 bases. Trimming removed 5 bases from V and 7 bases from J; junction bases left unmatched: 6. CDR1 SEHNR and CDR2 FQNEAQ come from the germline V gene (reference sequence). The CDR3 consists of 15 residues. The DNA of the CDR3 is TGTGCCAGCAGCCGACTAGCGGGACGGTTCGGGGAGCTGTTTTTT. This codes for CASSRLAGRFGELFF. Combining the CDR3 with reference TRBV7-9 and TRBJ2-2 gives the whole variable domain DTGVSQNPRHKITKRGQNVTFRCDPISEHNRLYWYRQTLGQGPEFLTYFQNEAQLEKSRLLSDRFSAERPKGSFSTLEIQRTEQGDSAMYLCASSRLAGRFGELFFGEGSRLTVL.

The chain links TRBV11-1 to TRBJ2-7; perhaps TRBD1 as D (5 bases). Germline-derived CDR1 and CDR2 are SGHAT and FQDESV (reference sequence). The CDR3 runs 16 residues. V shed 2 bases and J shed 2 bases, with 16 bases lying between them. Written as DNA, the CDR3 is TGTGCCAGCAGCTTACGCAGGGTCCCCCCTCCCTACGAGCAGTACTTC. Translating gives CASSLRRVPPPYEQYF. The variable domain in full, with the rest retrieved from reference TRBV11-1 and TRBJ2-7, is EAEVAQSPRYKITEKSQAVAFWCDPISGHATLYWYRQILGQGPELLVQFQDESVVDDSQLPKDRFSAERLKGVDSTLKIQPAELGDSAMYLCASSLRRVPPPYEQYFGPGTRLTVT.

This chain joins TRBV5-4 and TRBJ2-3; D remains ambiguous. CDR3 size: 13 residues. Germline V gives CDR1 SGHNT, CDR2 YYREEE (reference sequence). Trimming cost V 1 base and J 0 bases, with 3 bases left between them. CDR3 sequence (DNA): TGTGCCAGCAGCTTGATAAGCACAGATACGCAGTATTTT. Its protein product is CASSLISTDTQYF.

The J gene is TRBJ1-1, the V gene TRBV10-2, with unresolved D. From germline, CDR1 is WSHSY and CDR2 SAAADI. The CDR3 consists of 16 residues. Trimming pared 7 bases from V and 0 bases from J, leaving 18 bases between. CDR3 nucleotide sequence: TGCGCCAGCATCTCCACGGCGGGTACGATGAACACTGAAGCTTTCTTT. Translation gives CASISTAGTMNTEAFF.

This clone was seen only a few times. V gene TRBV4-3 combines with J gene TRBJ2-3; the D is unclear. Per the germline V gene, CDR1 is LGHNA and CDR2 is YSLEER. Trimming left V 0 bases short and J 1 base short, with 11 bases between. The CDR3 has 16 residues. The CDR3 nucleotides read TGCGCCAGCAGCCAAGATGTGGAGACGGGCACAGATACGCAGTATTTT. Residues: CASSQDVETGTDTQYF.

The rearrangement joins TRBV28 to TRBJ2-1; 10 bases match TRBD2. CDR3 length: 18 amino acids. Germline V lookup: CDR1 MDHEN, CDR2 SYDVKM. The V gene end was trimmed by 5 bases and the J gene end by 1 base; junction bases not matched to a gene: 11. This CDR3 reads CASSPQGSGRGSYNEQFF. The CDR3 region has the DNA TGTGCCAGCAGTCCCCAGGGCAGCGGGAGGGGGTCCTACAATGAGCAGTTCTTC.

The chain employs TRBV9 and TRBJ2-3; 8 bases line up with TRBD2. From germline, CDR1 is SGDLS and CDR2 YYNGEE. The CDR3 spans 16 residues. Unmatched junction bases numbered 3, after V lost 0 bases and J lost 0 bases. The CDR3 sequence is CASSVVASGSTDTQYF. CDR3 nucleotide sequence: TGTGCCAGCAGCGTAGTGGCTAGCGGGAGCACAGATACGCAGTATTTT.

The V call is TRBV5-8, the J call TRBJ1-5; a possible D gene is TRBD1 (5 bases). The germline gives CDR1 SGHTS, CDR2 YDEGEE. The CDR3 is 15 residues long. Trimming shortened V by 4 bases and J by 3 bases, and 14 bases separated the two germline ends. The CDR3 here is CASSPGLAFNQPQHF. CDR3 sequence (DNA): TGTGCCAGCAGCCCGGGACTCGCCTTCAATCAGCCCCAGCATTTT.

The J gene is TRBJ2-1, the V gene TRBV9; maybe TRBD2 (5 bases). V was pared by 0 bases and J by 2 bases, with 9 bases between. The CDR3 extends over 15 amino acids. Germline lookup yields CDR1 SGDLS and CDR2 YYNGEE. As DNA, the CDR3 is TGTGCCAGCAGCGTAGACGGGGTGGCCTACAATGAGCAGTTCTTC. Amino acid sequence: CASSVDGVAYNEQFF.